These 30 T cell receptor beta chains originate from one sample sequenced in a study of cytomegalovirus exposure and HLA in healthy donors. The PCR employed 60 Vbeta primers together with 13 Jbeta primers. Data came from immunoSEQ multiplex PCR; TCRdb stores just in-frame clones and leaves some out. The data show more than 95,000 clones, with more than 75% seen just once and about 5.4% held by the top ten. The sequencing input was PBMCs. These TCRs come from a woman between 18 and 29 years old in good health and CMV-seropositive.

V is TRBV5-1 and J is TRBJ2-5, with TRBD2 identical over 14 bases. Germline V gene sequence: CDR1 SGHRS, CDR2 YFSETQ. The CDR3 extends over 16 amino acids. V shed 4 bases, J shed 4 bases, and the junction held 6 bases outside the gene matches. Written as DNA, the CDR3 is TGCGCCAGCAGCCGGAGACTAGCGGGAGGGCCAGAGACCCAGTACTTC. As protein: CASSRRLAGGPETQYF.

This chain uses TRBV11-2 with TRBJ2-7, with D perhaps matching TRBD2 (6 bases). The CDR3 consists of 13 residues. Germline V gives CDR1 SGHAT, CDR2 FQNNGV. The V gene lost 1 base and the J gene lost 4 bases, with 8 bases spanning the gap. CDR3 sequence: CASSLVEGYEQYF. The CDR3 DNA reads as TGTGCCAGCAGCTTAGTGGAGGGTTACGAGCAGTACTTC.

The chain combines TRBV6-1 with TRBJ1-2, with D possibly matching TRBD1 (6 bases). Trimming pared 6 bases from V and 8 bases from J, leaving 22 bases between. This CDR3 has 15 amino acids. Germline V gene lookup returns CDR1 MNHNS and CDR2 SASEGT. The DNA for the CDR3 is TGTGCCAGCAGGCCCATGCAGGGGCTTGGAGACGGCTACACCTTC. This codes for CASRPMQGLGDGYTF.

The gene calls are TRBV30 and TRBJ2-5; the match to TRBD2 covers 10 bases. With 3 bases clipped from V and 2 bases from J, the junction kept 12 bases outside the gene matches. This CDR3 comprises 17 residues. Germline V gene data show CDR1 as GTSNPN and CDR2 as SVGIG (reference sequence). The CDR3 sequence is CAWRPGLAGVLQETQYF. The DNA for the CDR3 is TGTGCCTGGAGACCGGGGCTAGCGGGAGTCCTACAAGAGACCCAGTACTTC.

The gene calls are TRBV18 and TRBJ2-5, with 11 bases lining up with TRBD2. Trimming took 2 bases from V and 5 from J; bases not matched to a gene: 1. The length of the CDR3 is 14 residues. Germline assignment: CDR1 KGHSH and CDR2 LQKENI. This chain's CDR3 is CASSPLAGGETQYF. In DNA form, the CDR3 reads TGTGCCAGCTCACCATTAGCGGGAGGGGAGACCCAGTACTTC.

The CDR3 DNA reads TGTGCCAGCAGCCAAGACAGGGTAGCGCAGTTCTTC. This translates into CASSQDRVAQFF. The chain combines TRBV14 with TRBJ2-1; D might be TRBD1 (5 bases). V lost 0 bases and J 12 bases, leaving 9 bases between the germline ends. Germline V gene data show CDR1 as SGHDN and CDR2 as FVKESK. This CDR3 comprises 12 residues.

CDR3 nucleotide sequence: TGTGCCAGCAGTGAACTAGGGACAGCTAACTATGGCTACACCTTC. Encoded protein: CASSELGTANYGYTF. This rearrangement joins TRBV6-1 to TRBJ1-2, with 7 positions matching TRBD1. Trimming at V came to 2 bases and at J to 0 bases, leaving 3 bases not matched to a gene. CDR3 length equals 15 residues. CDR1 MNHNS and CDR2 SASEGT come from the germline V gene.

CDR3 DNA: TGTGCCATCAGTGCTACTAGCGGGAGCGAGCAGTACTTC. Residues: CAISATSGSEQYF. The chain links TRBV10-3 to TRBJ2-7; TRBD2 aligns across 11 bases. The junction had 2 bases not matched to a gene; V was cut back by 4 bases and J by 6 bases. The CDR3 consists of 13 residues. CDR1 and CDR2 from the germline V gene are ENHRY and SYGVKD.

This clone has just a few counts. This chain joins TRBV9 and TRBJ2-5; a weak D match, TRBD1 (7 bases). V was trimmed by 4 bases and J by 1 base, leaving 11 bases between them. In germline, CDR1 is SGDLS, CDR2 YYNGEE. The CDR3 is 14 amino acids. The CDR3 coding sequence is TGTGCCAGCAGCCAGGGGGGACGCCAAGAGACCCAGTACTTC. It codes for CASSQGGRQETQYF.

This clone showed up just once. A junction end diverges from the germline sequence, so it may reflect a read error. CDR3: CASSLDPSKREKF. Here the CDR3 DNA reads TGTGCCAGCAGCTTGGATCCGTCAAAGCGGGAGAAGTTC. This sequence joins TRBV5-4 and TRBJ2-7, with TRBD2 matching over 8 bases. The CDR3 length is 13 residues. Germline V gene data show CDR1 as SGHNT and CDR2 as YYREEE (reference sequence).

This clone occurred once. The chain couples TRBV20-1 to TRBJ2-3, with a possible D match to TRBD1 (5 bases). CDR3 length: 11 residues. Germline V gene data show CDR1 as DFQATT and CDR2 as SNEGSKA (reference sequence). The ends were cut back, 6 bases at V and 8 bases at J, with 12 bases in the middle. For the CDR3, the DNA is TGCAGTGCAGGGGTTGGTGTTACGCAGTATTTT. Protein product: CSAGVGVTQYF.

The chain has TRBV5-4 and TRBJ2-1; a weak D match, TRBD1 (6 bases). This CDR3 is 18 amino acids long. Trimming removed 1 base at V and 1 base at J, with 18 bases between. From germline, CDR1 is SGHNT and CDR2 YYREEE (reference sequence). CDR3 protein: CASSLSWTALTSYNEQFF. The CDR3 DNA reads TGTGCCAGCAGCTTGTCCTGGACAGCACTTACTTCCTACAATGAGCAGTTCTTC.

This chain links TRBV27 with TRBJ2-7; possibly TRBD1 for D (6 bases). The CDR3 has 16 residues. The V end was cut by 10 bases, the J end by 3 bases, with 25 bases between. Germline V gene sequence: CDR1 MNHEY, CDR2 SMNVEV (reference sequence). The CDR3 nucleotides are TGTGCCAATAAGGGACAACCACGGAACGAGGGCTACGAGCAGTACTTC. Translating gives CANKGQPRNEGYEQYF.

This clone was detected a few times. The CDR3 DNA reads TGTGCCAGCAGCCCACCGGGACAGGGGGCCGGGGAGCTGTTTTTT. Amino acid sequence: CASSPPGQGAGELFF. The V gene is TRBV9, the J gene TRBJ2-2, with 11 nucleotides matching TRBD1. CDR3 length: 15 amino acids. Per the germline V gene, CDR1 is SGDLS and CDR2 is YYNGEE. Unmatched junction bases numbered 5, after V lost 4 bases and J lost 6 bases.

The genes are TRBV11-2 and TRBJ2-4, with 7 bases aligning to TRBD2. Germline lookup yields CDR1 SGHAT and CDR2 FQNNGV. After removal of 1 base from V and 2 bases from J, the junction contained 14 bases not matched to a gene. The CDR3 is 19 residues long. The CDR3 coding sequence is TGTGCCAGCAGCTTAGGAGCGGCGGGCGGGAGCAGGTCCAAAAACATTCAGTACTTC. This gives the protein CASSLGAAGGSRSKNIQYF.

The rearrangement links TRBV7-8 to TRBJ2-7; D remains unclear. Germline values: CDR1 SGHVS, CDR2 FQNEAQ. This CDR3 contains 12 residues. Trimming stripped 4 bases from V and 0 bases from J, with 4 bases between. CDR3 nucleotides: TGTGCCAGCAGCTGGAGCTCCTACGAGCAGTACTTC. Its protein product is CASSWSSYEQYF.

The genes are TRBV19 and TRBJ1-5; D uncertain. The CDR3 loop spans 13 amino acids. Trimming stripped 4 bases from V and 4 bases from J, with 8 bases between. Germline loops: CDR1 LNHDA, CDR2 SQIVND (reference sequence). The CDR3 is CASSSALNQPQHF. CDR3 sequence (DNA): TGTGCCAGTAGTAGCGCCTTAAATCAGCCCCAGCATTTT.

This chain joins TRBV28 and TRBJ1-4, with TRBD1 identical over 9 bases. The CDR3 contains 15 residues. The junction had 6 bases not matched to a gene; V was cut back by 2 bases and J by 8 bases. Germline V gene data show CDR1 as MDHEN and CDR2 as SYDVKM. The CDR3 region is CASSLGDRDEEKLFF. The CDR3 DNA is TGTGCCAGCAGTTTAGGGGACAGGGACGAAGAAAAACTGTTTTTT.

The chain employs TRBV7-8 and TRBJ2-7, with a weak D call TRBD2 (5 bases). Germline CDR1 and CDR2: SGHVS and FQNEAQ. The CDR3 sequence is 14 residues long. V gave up 1 base and J gave up 3 bases, with 10 bases separating them. The CDR3 DNA reads TGTGCCAGCAGCTTAGTTGAGACTAACTACGAGCAGTACTTC. Translation gives CASSLVETNYEQYF.

The CDR3 loop is CAISVDAGGYTF. CDR3 coding DNA: TGTGCCATCAGTGTTGACGCGGGCGGCTACACCTTC. The rearrangement uses TRBV10-3 and TRBJ1-2, with unresolved D. Between the trimmed V and J ends, which lost 4 bases and 8 bases, there was a span of 11 bases. The CDR3 runs to 12 residues. Germline V CDR1 and CDR2: ENHRY, SYGVKD.

The chain uses TRBV6-1 and TRBJ1-1; TRBD1 matches 8 bases. Germline V gene data show CDR1 as MNHNS and CDR2 as SASEGT. This CDR3 region has 15 residues. Germline trimming cut 2 bases from V and 5 bases from J; bases unmatched to any gene: 7. The CDR3 DNA reads TGTGCCAGCAGTGAAACAGGGGGGGGTTTGACTGAAGCTTTCTTT. Protein product: CASSETGGGLTEAFF.

The J gene is TRBJ2-5, the V gene TRBV10-3; the match to TRBD2 covers 9 bases. In germline, CDR1 is ENHRY, CDR2 SYGVKD. This CDR3 has 15 residues. Losses at the gene ends were 4 bases for V and 5 bases for J; bases not matched to a gene: 8. The CDR3 here is CAISAASGTGETQYF. DNA of the CDR3: TGTGCCATCAGTGCGGCTAGCGGGACGGGCGAGACCCAGTACTTC.

The gene calls are TRBV7-2 and TRBJ2-7; 9 bases align to TRBD2. The length of the CDR3 is 17 residues. The germline V gene has CDR1 SGHTA and CDR2 FQGNSA. J was trimmed by 3 bases and V by 7 bases; bases with no gene match: 16. The CDR3 loop reads CASTAVGGTSGFYEQYF. CDR3 nucleotide sequence: TGTGCCAGCACCGCGGTAGGCGGAACTAGCGGGTTCTACGAGCAGTACTTC.

This clone was detected ten times or more. The chain is built from TRBV25-1 and TRBJ2-7, with 7 bases fitting TRBD1. V dropped 0 bases and J dropped 7; count of bases not matched to a gene: 9. Germline V CDR1 and CDR2: MGHDK, SYGVNS. CDR3 size: 15 residues. For the CDR3, the DNA is TGTGCCAGCAGTGAATACAGGGACAGTAAGACGGAGCAGTACTTC. This translates into CASSEYRDSKTEQYF.

The chain employs TRBV10-2 and TRBJ2-7; 7 bases fit TRBD2. V trimming: 0 bases; J trimming: 5 bases; junction bases outside the gene matches: 13. The CDR3 sequence is 17 residues long. CDR1 is WSHSY, CDR2 SAAADI, per germline. CDR3 loop: CASSESRGSGRDHEQYF. DNA for the CDR3: TGCGCCAGCAGTGAGTCGAGGGGTTCGGGGAGGGACCACGAGCAGTACTTC.

The J gene is TRBJ2-2, the V gene TRBV28; 8 bases align to TRBD2. CDR3 length: 16 residues. V trimming: 4 bases; J trimming: 4 bases; junction bases outside the gene matches: 8. From germline, CDR1 is MDHEN and CDR2 SYDVKM. CDR3 region: CASSSAAGAVTGELFF. Written as DNA, the CDR3 is TGTGCCAGCAGTTCTGCAGCGGGAGCGGTCACCGGGGAGCTGTTTTTT.

This chain links TRBV10-3 with TRBJ2-7; TRBD2 agrees at 10 bases. CDR3 length equals 16 residues. Germline V gives CDR1 ENHRY, CDR2 SYGVKD. The V segment lost 0 bases and the J segment 4 bases; nucleotides outside the gene matches: 6. The CDR3 protein is CAISESKGTSAYEQYF. CDR3 DNA sequence: TGTGCCATCAGTGAGTCGAAAGGGACTAGCGCGTACGAGCAGTACTTC.

The V gene is TRBV6-5, the J gene TRBJ2-1, with 7 bases fitting TRBD1. The germline V gene has CDR1 MNHEY and CDR2 SVGAGI. With 5 bases clipped from V and 8 bases from J, the junction kept 6 bases outside the gene matches. The CDR3 runs to 13 residues. The CDR3 region is CASSEGQNDEQFF. CDR3 nucleotide sequence: TGTGCCAGCAGTGAGGGACAGAACGATGAGCAGTTCTTC.

The chain links TRBV4-1 to TRBJ1-5; D is unresolved. Germline-derived CDR1 and CDR2 are MGHRA and YSYEKL. The ends were cut back, 6 bases at V and 3 bases at J, with 15 bases in the middle. The CDR3 is made up of 15 amino acids. The CDR3: CASSPATVDNQPQHF. The CDR3 nucleotides read TGCGCCAGCAGTCCAGCCACAGTAGACAATCAGCCCCAGCATTTT.

This clone has just a few counts. V and J are TRBV10-3 and TRBJ2-7; the match to TRBD1 covers 9 bases. J lost 5 bases, V lost 2 bases, and 7 bases had no gene match. There are 15 residues in the CDR3. Germline V lookup: CDR1 ENHRY, CDR2 SYGVKD. In nucleotides, the CDR3 is TGTGCCATCAGTGAGACCGGGACAGGGATCGACGAGCAGTACTTC. Translating it yields CAISETGTGIDEQYF.